The T cell receptor beta chain described here comes from a study of regulatory T cells in long-lasting Graves disease. Germline V CDR1 and CDR2: LNHNV, YYDKDF (reference sequence). The CDR3 covers 15 residues. J gave up 2 bases and V 0 bases, and 3 bases lay outside the gene matches. This clonotype was detected many times. This sample's time point: newly diagnosed GD, antithyroid drugs for less than 3 months. RNA isolated from PBMCs was used to make the TCR library. Arm-PCR with iRepertoire HTBI primers amplified the CDR3 regions for these TCR beta libraries. MiXCR was run by TCRdb on the multiplex PCR reads, yielding one entry per CDR3 protein. The table includes 530,000 or so distinct CDR3 sequences, around an eighth detected once. The data also belong to a second study, concerning T cells in Graves' hyperthyroidism and ophthalmopathy.

The chain has TRBV15 and TRBJ2-7, with 8 nucleotides matching TRBD2. The TCR was taken from a man aged 25-45 years with Graves disease. The specimen comprised peripheral blood mononuclear cells (PBMCs), sampled at new diagnosis, from a patient treated with antithyroid drugs. CDR3 amino acids: CATSRDLGGAYEQYF. In nucleotides, the CDR3 is TGTGCCACCAGCAGAGATCTCGGGGGGGCCTACGAGCAGTACTTC.